This TCR beta chain was recorded in a study of T cells after yellow fever vaccination. In the study overall: The fractions with low cell numbers were processed using SMART-Seq v4 Ultra Low Input. Study-level results: Clones from primary vaccination mostly reappeared after the booster (approximately 96% CD4, just over 85% CD8).

Unmatched junction bases numbered 7, after V lost 0 bases and J lost 3 bases. Germline CDR1 and CDR2: SGHRS and YFSETQ. This CDR3 has 16 amino acids. This clonotype was recorded a few times. Its specificity is not known. In making TCR cDNA, 5'RACE template switching added a universal primer site and UMIs to it. Via MiXCR, TCRdb re-called the 5' RACE reads, giving one row per CDR3 protein. Here the sample spans 300,000 to 350,000 distinct CDR3 sequences, 3.5% to 5% being singletons. The TCR was taken from a man between 18 and 29 years old who received the YFV17D yellow fever vaccine. This material consisted of PBMCs, taken 15 days after the yellow fever booster vaccination. The rearrangement uses TRBV5-1 and TRBJ2-3; 7 nucleotides line up with TRBD2. The CDR3 here is CASSLGSSGGTDTQYF. The CDR3 nucleotides read TGCGCCAGCAGCTTGGGTTCCTCGGGGGGAACAGATACGCAGTATTTT.